This note documents a single T cell receptor (beta chain) sequence. The data originate from a study of T cell clonotyping in hematopoietic cell transplantation. Clones were sequenced by immunoSEQ multiplex PCR, and TCRdb holds only the in-frame ones, with some missing. The table records under 6,500 clones, roughly 90% of them present only once. Blood collection times were about day -28 and days 30, 100, 180 posttransplant. Germline CDR1 reads SGHRS; CDR2 reads YFSETQ. CDR3 length: 13 residues. V lost 0 bases and J lost 8, with 9 bases in between. This clonotype originated in a female patient aged 45-65 years who had an allogeneic stem cell transplant from an unrelated donor, so T cells may come from the graft donor. Some clones in this sample may be carry-over from other donors' samples. The specimen comprised peripheral blood mononuclear cells, sampled 100 days after allogeneic stem cell transplant. The V and J genes are TRBV5-1 and TRBJ2-1; D is unclear. The CDR3 spells CASSLAPGDEQFF. The CDR3 DNA reads TGCGCCAGCAGCTTGGCCCCCGGCGATGAGCAGTTCTTC.